Listed here are 11 T cell receptor beta chains from one sample, sequenced in a study of blood T cell repertoires in COVID-19. Here immunoSEQ multiplex PCR was the method, and the copy in TCRdb shows in-frame clones only, minus some. The table shows approximately 350,000 clones, with roughly 90% occurring only once. Material for sequencing was peripheral blood. All receptors derive from a woman aged 25 to 39 with COVID-19, enrolled during active disease.

This chain connects TRBV28 to TRBJ2-5, with D possibly matching TRBD2 (5 bases). The CDR3 covers 14 residues. V was shortened by 3 bases and J by 0 bases, with 8 bases between the two germline ends. Per germline, CDR1 MDHEN and CDR2 SYDVKM. This CDR3 is CASSLQDYQETQYF. The CDR3 region has the DNA TGTGCCAGCAGTTTGCAGGACTACCAAGAGACCCAGTACTTC.

CDR3 coding DNA: TGTGCCACCAGTGATGGTGGAGAGTACCAAGAGACCCAGTACTTC. Translating it yields CATSDGGEYQETQYF. The rearrangement joins TRBV24-1 to TRBJ2-5, with no clear D. CDR3 length equals 15 residues. Trimming took off 3 bases at V and 0 bases at J, with 10 bases between the two ends. The germline gives CDR1 KGHDR, CDR2 SFDVKD.

The chain combines TRBV5-4 with TRBJ2-5, with 12 bases lining up with TRBD2. The germline CDR1 and CDR2 sequences are SGHNT and YYREEE (reference sequence). J was trimmed by 2 bases and V by 1 base; bases with no gene match: 3. The CDR3 consists of 16 residues. Written as DNA, the CDR3 is TGTGCCAGCAGCTTGAATCTAGCGGGGGGGCAAGAGACCCAGTACTTC. As protein: CASSLNLAGGQETQYF. The entire variable domain, with the rest obtained from reference TRBV5-4 and TRBJ2-5, is as follows: ETGVTQSPTHLIKTRGQQVTLRCSSQSGHNTVSWYQQALGQGPQFIFQYYREEENGRGNFPPRFSGLQFPNYSSELNVNALELDDSALYLCASSLNLAGGQETQYFGPGTRLLVL.

V is TRBV7-9 and J is TRBJ2-7; 8 bases are a match to TRBD1. CDR3 size: 14 residues. Germline CDR1 and CDR2: SEHNR and FQNEAQ (reference sequence). With V trimmed by 5 bases and J by 2 bases, 5 bases remained unmatched. As DNA, the CDR3 is TGTGCCAGCAGCCGACAGGGGAGCCCCTACGAGCAGTACGTC. Translating gives CASSRQGSPYEQYV.

This rearrangement joins TRBV6-2 or TRBV6-3 to TRBJ2-3; TRBD2 agrees at 10 bases. V lost 5 bases, J lost 2 bases, and 7 bases stayed unmatched. Looked up from germline, CDR1 is MNHEY and CDR2 is SVGEGT. CDR3 length: 16 residues. CDR3 in amino acids: CASSRLAGGSTDTQYF. The CDR3 region has the DNA TGTGCCAGCAGTCGTTTAGCGGGAGGCTCCACAGATACGCAGTATTTT.

V and J are TRBV27 and TRBJ1-1, with a possible D match to TRBD1 (6 bases). This CDR3 region has 14 residues. Per the germline V gene, CDR1 is MNHEY and CDR2 is SMNVEV (reference sequence). V was shortened by 5 bases and J by 3 bases, with 13 bases between the two germline ends. This chain's CDR3 is CASSTRQEDTEAFF. CDR3 bases: TGTGCCAGCAGTACCCGACAGGAAGACACTGAAGCTTTCTTT.

The genes are TRBV7-2 and TRBJ2-3; the D gene is possibly TRBD2 (5 bases). The germline gives CDR1 SGHTA, CDR2 FQGNSA. This CDR3 has 15 amino acids. V lost 0 bases to trimming and J lost 2 bases, with 9 bases between them. The CDR3 is CASSLAALDTDTQYF. CDR3 coding DNA: TGTGCCAGCAGCTTAGCGGCACTAGACACAGATACGCAGTATTTT.

The chain uses TRBV5-1 and TRBJ2-2; weak D call: TRBD1 (5 bases). This CDR3 is built from 14 residues. Germline V gene lookup returns CDR1 SGHRS and CDR2 YFSETQ. V was clipped by 0 bases and J by 5 bases, with 8 bases between them. This CDR3 reads CASSLAQGTGELFF. The DNA for the CDR3 is TGCGCCAGCAGCTTGGCCCAGGGTACCGGGGAGCTGTTTTTT.

This clone was seen just once. V usage is TRBV10-3 and J usage is TRBJ1-3; perhaps TRBD1 as D (5 bases). The V gene's germline CDR1 is ENHRY and CDR2 SYGVKD. The CDR3 runs 17 residues. V was pared by 2 bases and J by 4 bases, with 18 bases between. The CDR3 reads CAISEPSTTGRGNTIYF. In DNA form, the CDR3 reads TGTGCCATCAGTGAGCCGAGCACTACAGGTCGGGGAAACACCATATATTTT.

This chain links TRBV19 with TRBJ1-1, with D tentatively TRBD1 (5 bases). V gave up 5 bases and J gave up 0 bases, with 13 bases separating them. This CDR3 comprises 15 residues. CDR1 and CDR2 (germline): LNHDA, SQIVND (reference sequence). The CDR3 is CASSWGLLMNTEAFF. Written as DNA, the CDR3 is TGTGCCAGTAGTTGGGGACTGCTGATGAACACTGAAGCTTTCTTT.

The V gene is TRBV7-8, the J gene TRBJ2-2; TRBD2 matches at 15 bases. The CDR3 is 18 amino acids. The V segment lost 5 bases and the J segment 5 bases; nucleotides outside the gene matches: 9. Germline assignment: CDR1 SGHVS and CDR2 FQNEAQ. Here the CDR3 reads CASSPGLAGGPGTGELFF. In nucleotides, the CDR3 is TGTGCCAGCAGCCCAGGACTAGCGGGAGGGCCAGGGACCGGGGAGCTGTTTTTT.